Presented here are 21 T cell receptor beta chains from one specimen sequenced in a study of siplizumab effects on memory and regulatory T cells. The data were produced by immunoSEQ multiplex PCR, yet TCRdb's version contains in-frame clones alone and is incomplete. The sample has around 26,000 clones; about 79% are singletons. Sequencing was performed on memory CD4+ T cells sorted from blood. The receptor source for this set is a human donor in good health.

In this sample, this clone turned up once. J is TRBJ2-3 and V is TRBV10-3; either TRBD1 or TRBD2 may supply D (5 bases each). Germline V gene sequence: CDR1 ENHRY, CDR2 SYGVKD. V was shortened by 10 bases and J by 6 bases, with 20 bases between the two germline ends. This CDR3 is 14 amino acids long. The CDR3 nucleotides read TGTGCCAGCCTCGGGGCGGCCTCGCGGGATACGCAGTATTTT. It codes for CASLGAASRDTQYF.

CDR3 DNA: TGTGCCAGTAGTACCGGGACTAGCGGCAAAGAGACCCAGTACTTC. Amino acids: CASSTGTSGKETQYF. This chain joins TRBV19 and TRBJ2-5; 11 positions agree with TRBD2. Trimming at V came to 4 bases and at J to 3 bases, leaving 4 bases not matched to a gene. The CDR3 totals 15 residues. The germline CDR1 and CDR2 sequences are LNHDA and SQIVND (reference sequence).

The chain links TRBV13 to TRBJ2-1, with D perhaps assigned TRBD1 or TRBD2 (7 bases each). This CDR3 has 14 amino acids. V dropped 3 bases and J dropped 7 bases, with 13 bases sitting between them. Germline lookup yields CDR1 PRHDT and CDR2 FYEKMQ (reference sequence). Here the CDR3 DNA reads TGTGCCAGCAGCTTGAACAGGGGAGGGAATGAGCAGTTCTTC. Protein sequence: CASSLNRGGNEQFF.

The chain employs TRBV4-1 and TRBJ2-5; D ambiguous. This CDR3 contains 15 residues. Germline loops: CDR1 MGHRA, CDR2 YSYEKL. Trimming stripped 1 base from V and 2 bases from J, with 11 bases between. CDR3 loop: CASSQGVRSQETQYF. The CDR3 coding sequence is TGCGCCAGCAGCCAAGGCGTGCGGTCGCAAGAGACCCAGTACTTC.

This clone was seen only once. The genes are TRBV6-5 and TRBJ2-7; 11 nucleotides line up with TRBD2. The CDR3 is made up of 14 amino acids. The junction had 6 bases not matched to a gene; V was cut back by 9 bases and J by 2 bases. The V gene's germline CDR1 is MNHEY and CDR2 SVGAGI. CDR3 sequence: CASIAGGGTYEQYF. CDR3 coding DNA: TGTGCCAGTATAGCGGGAGGGGGCACCTACGAGCAGTACTTC.

Here the CDR3 reads CASSRQGGAGNEKLFF. The CDR3 nucleotides are TGTGCCAGCAGCCGCCAAGGGGGGGCTGGTAATGAAAAACTGTTTTTT. The V and J genes are TRBV7-2 and TRBJ1-4, with D possibly matching TRBD1 (6 bases). The CDR3 runs 16 residues. CDR1 is SGHTA and CDR2 is FQGNSA in the germline V gene. The V gene lost 5 bases and the J gene lost 4 bases, with 17 bases spanning the gap.

The rearrangement joins TRBV7-8 to TRBJ2-3; D gene unclear. CDR1 and CDR2 (germline): SGHVS, FQNEAQ. V shed 3 bases and J shed 3 bases, with 13 bases lying between them. CDR3 length: 15 residues. The CDR3 here is CASSLLLQKTDTQYF. CDR3 DNA sequence: TGTGCCAGCAGCTTGTTACTTCAGAAGACAGATACGCAGTATTTT.

The chain links TRBV7-8 to TRBJ2-1; D gene uncertain. Germline assignment: CDR1 SGHVS and CDR2 FQNEAQ. V was clipped by 1 base and J by 0 bases, with 13 bases between them. This CDR3 region has 17 residues. The CDR3 sequence is CASSLGLIRTSYNEQFF. CDR3 sequence (DNA): TGTGCCAGCAGCTTAGGTCTTATCCGGACCTCCTACAATGAGCAGTTCTTC.

The J gene is TRBJ1-2, the V gene TRBV10-3; maybe TRBD1 (5 bases). In germline, CDR1 is ENHRY, CDR2 SYGVKD. The CDR3 length is 13 residues. Trimming stripped 10 bases from V and 3 bases from J, with 15 bases between. DNA for the CDR3: TGTGCCACCCTCCACAGGTCAGACTATGGCTACACCTTC. Its translation: CATLHRSDYGYTF.

This clone appeared once. The rearrangement joins TRBV10-1 to TRBJ2-5; no definite D call. This CDR3 comprises 14 residues. The germline CDR1 and CDR2 sequences are WNHNN and SYGVQD (reference sequence). The V end lost 6 bases, the J end lost 5 bases, and 16 bases lay between the germline ends. CDR3 residues: CASSRSPVGETQYF. DNA for the CDR3: TGCGCCAGCAGCCGCTCGCCGGTTGGGGAGACCCAGTACTTC.

The V gene is TRBV30, the J gene TRBJ2-3; the match to TRBD2 covers 10 bases. This CDR3 region has 14 residues. Per germline, CDR1 GTSNPN and CDR2 SVGIG (reference sequence). V was clipped by 5 bases and J by 4 bases; unmatched bases: 6. CDR3 nucleotide sequence: TGTGCCTGGTCATCGGGACTAGCGCCAGATACGCAGTATTTT. Its protein is CAWSSGLAPDTQYF.

V usage is TRBV5-1 and J usage is TRBJ2-7, with 14 positions matching TRBD2. V shed 0 bases, J shed 5 bases, and the junction held 7 bases outside the gene matches. Germline CDR1 reads SGHRS; CDR2 reads YFSETQ. The CDR3 covers 17 residues. The CDR3 region is CASSLGTSGRWMDEQYF. The CDR3 bases are TGCGCCAGCAGCTTGGGGACTAGCGGGAGGTGGATGGACGAGCAGTACTTC.

V is TRBV2 and J is TRBJ2-3, with D tentatively TRBD2 (5 bases). CDR1 and CDR2 (germline): SNHLY, FYNNEI. Trimming shortened V by 1 base and J by 8 bases, and 10 bases separated the two germline ends. The CDR3 totals 13 residues. CDR3 in amino acids: CASSEDLGGTQYF. DNA for the CDR3: TGTGCCAGCAGTGAAGATCTTGGAGGTACGCAGTATTTT.

This chain joins TRBV7-9 and TRBJ2-1; 14 nucleotides line up with TRBD2. The CDR3 spans 16 residues. Germline CDR1 reads SEHNR; CDR2 reads FQNEAQ (reference sequence). The ends lost 4 bases at V and 6 bases at J; junction bases unmatched: 5. For the CDR3, the DNA is TGTGCCAGCAGCTCCGCTGGACTAGCGGGAGGCAATGAGCAGTTCTTC. As protein: CASSSAGLAGGNEQFF.

This clone was detected once. The CDR3 region is CASSPRDMSSYEQYF. CDR3 bases: TGTGCCAGCAGTCCCCGGGACATGAGCTCCTACGAGCAGTACTTC. V usage is TRBV6-6 and J usage is TRBJ2-7, with D perhaps TRBD1 (6 bases). Germline V gives CDR1 MNHNY, CDR2 SVGAGI (reference sequence). The CDR3 is 15 amino acids. V was pared by 5 bases and J by 0 bases, with 14 bases between.

DNA of the CDR3: TGTGCCAGCAGCTTTCTGTTGGGGATAAACACCGGGGAGCTGTTTTTT. Its protein product is CASSFLLGINTGELFF. The chain employs TRBV5-8 and TRBJ2-2, with unresolved D. V lost 2 bases to trimming and J lost 2 bases, with 13 bases between them. The germline CDR1 and CDR2 sequences are SGHTS and YDEGEE. The CDR3 runs 16 residues.

The V and J genes are TRBV29-1 and TRBJ1-2; 7 bases are shared with TRBD1. The germline CDR1 and CDR2 sequences are SQVTM and ANQGSEA. Trimming removed 7 bases from V and 5 bases from J; junction bases left unmatched: 13. The CDR3 has 14 amino acids. CDR3 amino acids: CSAERQGGGYGYTF. The CDR3 nucleotides are TGCAGCGCCGAAAGACAGGGAGGGGGATATGGCTACACCTTC.

V usage is TRBV11-3 and J usage is TRBJ2-1, with a tentative D call TRBD2 (6 bases). The CDR3 runs to 13 residues. The germline CDR1 and CDR2 sequences are SGHNT and YENEEA. V was trimmed by 8 bases and J by 8 bases, leaving 16 bases between them. CDR3 residues: CASRGRLVDEQFF. Written as DNA, the CDR3 is TGTGCCAGCCGGGGGAGACTAGTTGATGAGCAGTTCTTC. Supplemented by reference TRBV11-3 and TRBJ2-1, the full variable domain reads EAGVVQSPRYKIIEKKQPVAFWCNPISGHNTLYWYLQNLGQGPELLIRYENEEAVDDSQLPKDRFSAERLKGVDSTLKIQPAELGDSAVYLCASRGRLVDEQFFGPGTRLTVL.

Only one count was recorded for this clone. This chain joins TRBV4-1 and TRBJ1-1; TRBD1 matches 8 bases. Germline loops: CDR1 MGHRA, CDR2 YSYEKL. The CDR3 loop spans 17 amino acids. Trimming took 4 bases from V and 1 from J; bases not matched to a gene: 11. CDR3 in DNA: TGCGCCAGCAGCCCTCTGGAGCAGGGGGCTTGGAACACTGAAGCTTTCTTT. Its translation is CASSPLEQGAWNTEAFF.

This chain uses TRBV4-3 with TRBJ2-1; TRBD2 agrees at 7 bases. The CDR3 has 13 amino acids. Trimming cost V 5 bases and J 8 bases; bases outside gene matches: 6. Germline CDR1 and CDR2: LGHNA and YSLEER. CDR3: CASSSREFYEQFF. The CDR3 bases are TGCGCCAGCAGCTCGCGGGAGTTCTATGAGCAGTTCTTC.

This chain links TRBV5-6 with TRBJ2-7, with TRBD1 matching over 7 bases. This CDR3 has 15 residues. The J segment lost 3 bases and the V segment lost 3 bases, leaving 9 bases of the junction unmatched. The germline CDR1 and CDR2 sequences are SGHDT and YYEEEE. The CDR3 nucleotides are TGTGCCAGCAGCTGGTCCGGGACAGTCAACTACGAGCAGTACTTC. Its protein product is CASSWSGTVNYEQYF.